This T cell receptor (beta chain) was sequenced in a study of vaccination effects on CD4 cells after COVID-19 (dated by TCRdb to about 2022). Regarding the research as a whole: Post-vaccine samples across the study were collected a median of 72 days after the second dose, with a range of 14 to 241. Cultures from other donors in the study were sequenced using the Oncomine TCR Beta short-read assay on an Illumina iSeq 100. The full study included fewer than eleven COVID-19 convalescent patients and several SARS-CoV-2-naive healthy vaccine recipients. SARS-CoV-2 spike-specific CD4+ TCR repertoires were compared before and after mRNA vaccination in COVID-19 convalescent patients and in infection-naive vaccine recipients. The study at large found these results: At late post-vaccination timepoints, both infection-induced and vaccine-induced clones showed marked clonal contraction, consistent with waning T cell responses. Only a small number of convalescent patients were included, and no early post-infection timepoints were available, which limited the study. In healthy vaccine recipients, vaccine-induced clones were almost all SARS-CoV-2 mono-reactive, with only 1 of 255 being cross-reactive with common cold coronaviruses.

In the ViraFEST assay, PBMC were stimulated with viral peptide pools, and antigen-specific CD4+ T cell clonotypes were then identified by expansion using TCR sequencing. After less than 13 days of culture, CD4+ T cells were isolated with the EasySep CD4+ T cell isolation kit. Participants received two doses of either the BNT162b2 or the mRNA-1273 mRNA SARS-CoV-2 vaccine. Healthy vaccine recipients had no prior SARS-CoV-2 infection, confirmed by negative nucleocapsid antibodies before and after vaccination. Over 1.5 million PBMC per well were cultured with 10 ug/ml peptides in IMDM containing roughly 5% human AB serum, roughly 9.5 IU/ml IL-2 and gentamicin. Half of the culture medium was replaced with fresh IL-2-containing medium on days 3 and 7. Unless noted otherwise, every peptide stimulation condition was grown in triplicate wells. PBMC were separated from whole blood using Ficoll-Paque Plus gradient centrifugation and were then either cryopreserved at -140C or used fresh. Overlapping peptide pools spanned the spike proteins of SARS-CoV-2 and the common cold coronaviruses HCoV-NL63, HCoV-OC43 and HCoV-229E. The QIAamp micro DNA kit was used to extract genomic DNA from the cultured CD4+ T cells.

Comment on this clone: This clone's antigen is unknown. Base qualities are not at hand, and no much larger clone is one base apart.

The library was produced with the immunoSEQ multiplex PCR assay. DNA from the cultured and isolated CD4+ T cells underwent TCR beta CDR3 sequencing. The original methods were these. The analysis removed non-productive TCR sequences, trimmed reads to the CDR3 region, and retained only CDR3s that were 7 or more amino acids long. Antigen-specific clonotypes were identified using the MANAFEST web app by comparison of expansion in peptide wells against reference cultures. Positive clones required FDR<0.05 expansion versus reference and all other wells, odds ratio above 5, and frequency above 0.1% in two replicate wells. Clonotypes significantly expanded in SARS-CoV-2 spike wells and in at least one common cold coronavirus spike condition were defined as cross-reactive. Levenshtein distance calculated with the stringdist R package was used to assess CDR3 similarity, and unrooted trees were constructed with ape in R 3.6.1. TCRdb mirrors the immuneACCESS table, restricted to in-frame sequences. Some clones are absent from its copies; in checked studies, under half trace to an unresolved V gene, and the reason for the others is unknown. V and J calls and clone size follow that table, whereas D and trimming were derived from the DNA. In this sample the table shows 27,000 or so clones, about four fifths of which occur a single time. Together, the top ten hold roughly 1.4% of the sample.

Including the terminal cysteine and phenylalanine, the CDR3 comprises 16 residues. Left in the record is the CDR3 DNA by itself, 48 bases read in frame from the first base. The germline V gene provides CDR1 SGHRS and CDR2 YFSETQ. Ends trimmed: V by 2 bases, J by 0 bases; bases unmatched to a gene: 4. The chain is encoded by TRBV5-1 joined to TRBJ2-2, and 7 bases in between align with TRBD1. The origin of this receptor is a human donor who received a COVID-19 vaccine. Some clones in this sample may be carry-over from other donors' samples. The specimen comprised CD4+ T cells from PBMCs cultured with HCoV-NL63 spike peptides, sampled after COVID-19 vaccination. This sample's cell subset or site label indicates: HCoV-NL63 spike overlapping peptide pool stimulation. The CDR3 is CASSLETGSNTGELFF. The nucleotide sequence is given as TGCGCCAGCAGCTTAGAGACAGGGTCGAACACCGGGGAGCTGTTTTTT.